The clone carrying this T cell receptor (beta chain) was seen a few times. Its target is unknown. The data are from a study of T-cell memory formation after mild COVID-19. Overall study findings and caveats: Detection of some responders pre-infection suggested pre-existing cross-reactive memory T cells participated. Clones that contracted from day 15 to 85 were balanced CD4/CD8, while later expanders leaned CD4+.

Constant-segment primers and 5'RACE yielded cDNA libraries for TCR alpha and TCR beta, each carrying sample barcodes and UMIs. TCRdb reanalysed the 5' RACE reads using MiXCR and keeps one entry per CDR3 protein. The repertoire holds roughly 110,000 distinct CDR3 sequences, with around 15% as singletons. Trimming removed 4 bases from V and 6 bases from J, with 7 bases in between. The germline gives CDR1 SGHVS, CDR2 FQNEAQ. The length of the CDR3 is 11 residues. The chain recombines TRBV7-8 with TRBJ2-7; unclear D gene. The TCR sequence derives from an adult woman who had mild COVID-19 (a few samples of this study predate the infection). Cell type and time point are not known. The sample taken for sequencing was PBMCs or a T cell subset sorted from them (not recorded which). The CDR3 sequence: CASSSDPEQYF. The CDR3 DNA reads TGTGCCAGCAGCTCTGACCCCGAGCAGTACTTC.